This T cell receptor (beta chain) was identified in a study of OX40 agonist ivuxolimab in advanced cancers. For context, the study as a whole: Ivuxolimab, which targeted the costimulatory receptor OX40 (CD134), was an agonistic, fully human IgG2 monoclonal antibody. Intravenous ivuxolimab was administered to patients every 2 weeks at six dose levels: 0.01, 0.1, 0.3, 1.5, 3 and 10 mg/kg. Among the roughly 54 dose-escalation patients, about 20 had hepatocellular carcinoma, around 15 melanoma, 9 renal cell carcinoma and 9 head and neck cancer. A male proportion of 82.7% and a mean age of 60 years, ranging from 23 to 79, were recorded for the dose-escalation cohort. Prior anti-PD-1, anti-PD-L1 or anti-CTLA-4 therapy was permitted, and approximately 39% of dose-escalation patients had received checkpoint inhibitors. Partial responses were achieved by three dose-escalation patients, of whom one had hepatocellular carcinoma and two had cutaneous melanoma. Peripheral TCRbeta sequencing aimed to test whether ivuxolimab altered TCR sequence diversity and caused clonal T-cell expansion. The paper describes the monotherapy dose-escalation part (N ≈ 52 patients) of the phase I trial of ivuxolimab.

Paper-wide results and their limitations: Partial responders in the 0.1-3.0 mg/kg groups had among the lowest normalized peripheral clonal expansion, especially among CD8+ T cells. On average, CD8+ T cells showed more expanded clones than CD4+ T cells after ivuxolimab. The antigen specificity of the peripheral T cells that underwent clonal expansion was not determined. Low levels of normalized T-cell clonal expansion were also seen in some nonresponding patients. Clonal expansion of both CD4+ and CD8+ blood T cells was observed from baseline to week 6 at doses 0.1 to 3.0 mg/kg.

Patients with autoimmune disease history or receiving systemic immunosuppression were excluded from the trial. Peripheral blood for TCR sequencing was drawn from every dose cohort at baseline, at cycle 4 day 1 and at cycle 7 day 1. The samples were taken from a phase I, first-in-human, multicenter, open-label dose-escalation trial of ivuxolimab. Adults with locally advanced or metastatic melanoma, renal cell, hepatocellular, or head and neck squamous cell carcinoma were enrolled in the trial. CD4+ and CD8+ T cells were sorted separately from peripheral blood before TCR sequencing. For this clone: Its antigen remains undetermined. There are no base qualities to consult, and no much larger clone falls within one base.

CDR1 is given as SGHAT and CDR2 as FQNNGV, both from the germline V gene. Trimming at the junction amounts to 6 bases on V and 7 bases on J, and the germline ends lie 21 bases apart. Taken from cysteine to phenylalanine, the CDR3 has 15 residues. CDR3 DNA is the only sequence kept; it has 45 bases, read in frame from the first base. Genomic DNA was isolated from the sorted cells so that the TCRbeta CDR3 region could be sequenced. The immunoSEQ Assay was used to sequence the TCRbeta CDR3 regions. Drawn from immuneACCESS, this table holds only the in-frame rearrangements with V and J called that TCRdb kept. Clones are partly lost; checked studies trace under half to an unresolved V gene and leave the rest unexplained. The sample includes 55,000 to 90,000 clones, with roughly 88% observed a single time. The ten largest clonotypes hold 2.5% to 3% of the sample.

The TCR originated in an adult with an advanced solid tumor such as melanoma, head and neck, liver or kidney cancer. Sequenced here: CD4+ or CD8+ T cells sorted from blood, sampled in a trial of the OX40 agonist ivuxolimab. The chain is made from TRBV11-2 and TRBJ1-2; perhaps TRBD1 is the D gene, with 6 bases matching. The CDR3: CASRTPGQRRLGYTF. The nucleotide sequence reads TGTGCCAGCAGGACTCCGGGACAAAGGCGACTTGGCTACACCTTC. The entire variable domain, with the stretches around the CDR3 drawn from the reference TRBV11-2 and TRBJ1-2 proteins, is EAGVAQSPRYKIIEKRQSVAFWCNPISGHATLYWYQQILGQGPKLLIQFQNNGVVDDSQLPKDRFSAERLKGVDSTLKIQPAKLEDSAVYLCASRTPGQRRLGYTFGSGTRLTVV.